This entry concerns a single T cell receptor beta chain. Before the COVID-19 pandemic, during about 2010-2019, CD4+ T cells were taken from unexposed donors. The CDR3 sequence is 11 residues long. Method: immunoSEQ multiplex PCR; TCRdb's copy keeps in-frame clones and lacks some. The top ten hold about 1.5% of the sample, which has about 55,000 clones, about nine tenths seen once. This sample was included in a study of CD4 T cells in relation to SARS-CoV-2 and coronaviruses. The sequence was collected from a human donor in good health. Sequenced input: memory CD4+ T cells from PBMCs. V usage is TRBV21-1 and J usage is TRBJ1-5. TRBV21-1 is described as a pseudogene. CDR3 sequence (DNA): TGTGCCAGCAGCTCGGGACAGCCCCAGCATTTT. Amino acids: CASSSGQPQHF.